The 31 T cell receptor delta chains listed next were all sequenced from one sample in a study of delta chains in infants with herpesvirus infections (dated by TCRdb to the early 2020s). The library was made by RT-PCR. The sequencer was an Illumina MiSeq. PBMC RNA was reverse transcribed with SuperScript II using gamma-chain- and delta-chain-specific primers to generate TCR cDNA. Via CATT, TCRdb reprocessed the public reads, and rows with identical DNA were then joined. This sample comprises around 1,300 delta-chain clones, about a third of them detected only once. The biggest ten clones account for roughly 8.9% of the sample. The sequenced sample was peripheral blood, obtained at time point 2 of longitudinal follow-up. These TCRs come from a human donor who was a Ugandan infant, either HIV-exposed or HIV-unexposed (not recorded which).

This clone has a handful of counts. This chain connects TRDV1 to TRDJ1; 13 bases line up with TRDD3. The CDR3 has 20 amino acids. CDR1 TSWWSYY and CDR2 QGS come from the germline V gene. The V and J ends lost 2 bases and 0 bases, in that order; junction bases with no gene match: 12. The CDR3 sequence is CALGESVYWGIRDYTDKLIF. The CDR3 nucleotides read TGTGCTCTTGGGGAATCAGTTTACTGGGGGATACGGGATTACACCGATAAACTCATCTTT.

The chain joins TRDV1 to TRDJ1, with 11 bases lining up with TRDD3. This CDR3 spans 26 amino acids. Germline CDR1 and CDR2: TSWWSYY and QGS. V lost 2 bases and J lost 4; bases outside the gene matches: 36. CDR3 coding DNA: TGTGCTCTTGGGGAAAGGGAGGCTTCCTACGTCTGGTCGCTTGGGGGATACGCTGCTTTGGGCGATAAACTCATCTTT. It is translated as CALGEREASYVWSLGGYAALGDKLIF.

This clone is categorized as large. This chain links TRDV1 with TRDJ1, with 11 bases that match TRDD3. V trimming: 0 bases; J trimming: 1 base; junction bases outside the gene matches: 19. Germline V gene sequence: CDR1 TSWWSYY, CDR2 QGS. This CDR3 has 22 amino acids. The CDR3 here is CALGELGPPGAGGYSGTDKLIF. The CDR3 nucleotides read TGTGCTCTTGGGGAACTGGGTCCCCCGGGAGCTGGGGGATACTCCGGCACCGATAAACTCATCTTT.

CDR3 sequence: CALGDPPPPRKLFPGGSSYTDKLIF. DNA for the CDR3: TGTGCTCTTGGGGATCCGCCGCCGCCGAGGAAGTTATTCCCTGGGGGATCCTCGTACACCGATAAACTCATCTTT. This chain joins TRDV1 and TRDJ1, with 9 bases matching TRDD3. Germline V lookup: CDR1 TSWWSYY, CDR2 QGS. V lost 3 bases and J lost 0; bases outside the gene matches: 32. The CDR3 spans 25 residues.

This clone was detected only a few times. V usage is TRDV1 and J usage is TRDJ1; 8 nucleotides line up with TRDD2. V lost 5 bases and J lost 0; bases outside the gene matches: 32. The CDR3 runs to 24 residues. Germline CDR1 and CDR2: TSWWSYY and QGS. The CDR3 DNA sequence: TGTGCTCTTGGGTTACACTTCCTACCCAAAGACGAGGTGGGGGCCCCCGTTTACACCGATAAACTCATCTTT. Translating gives CALGLHFLPKDEVGAPVYTDKLIF.

V usage is TRDV1 and J usage is TRDJ3; 10 nucleotides line up with TRDD3. The V segment lost 6 bases and the J segment 0 bases; nucleotides outside the gene matches: 23. The CDR3 is 24 amino acids. In germline, CDR1 is TSWWSYY, CDR2 QGS. The CDR3 DNA follows: TGTGCTCTTGGTCCTTTACTACGCAACTGGGGGATCTATAAAAGCTCCTGGGACACCCGACAGATGTTTTTC. It codes for CALGPLLRNWGIYKSSWDTRQMFF.

This chain uses TRDV1 with TRDJ1, with 9 bases identical to TRDD3. The CDR3 contains 19 residues. V lost 1 base, J lost 0 bases, and 12 bases stayed unmatched. Looked up from germline, CDR1 is TSWWSYY and CDR2 is QGS. The DNA for the CDR3 is TGTGCTCTTGGGGAACCTTACGGGTACTGGGGGACCTACACCGATAAACTCATCTTT. It encodes CALGEPYGYWGTYTDKLIF.

This clone was detected only a few times. This rearrangement joins TRDV2 to TRDJ1; TRDD3 matches 8 bases. The CDR3 is 16 amino acids. Germline CDR1 and CDR2: GEAIGNYY and EKD. V lost 0 bases and J lost 1; bases outside the gene matches: 6. The CDR3 reads CACDTGGDTCTDKLIF. CDR3 nucleotide sequence: TGTGCCTGTGACACCGGAGGGGATACATGCACCGATAAACTCATCTTT.

For this clone: In the same sample, other DNA sequences code for this CDR3. The chain couples TRDV1 to TRDJ1, with 11 bases lining up with TRDD3. Trimming at V came to 1 base and at J to 6 bases, leaving 19 bases not matched to a gene. This CDR3 has 20 residues. Germline CDR1 and CDR2: TSWWSYY and QGS. CDR3 nucleotides: TGTGCTCTTGGGGAACGGGGCCTACACTTTGGGGGATACGGACGAAATAAACTCATCTTT. Translation gives CALGERGLHFGGYGRNKLIF.

CDR3 coding DNA: TGTGCTCTTGGGCCGCCTAAGAGCGTCCCTGGGGGATTCTACTACACCGATAAACTCATCTTT. It is translated as CALGPPKSVPGGFYYTDKLIF. The chain carries TRDV1 and TRDJ1, with 9 bases that match TRDD3. The length of the CDR3 is 21 residues. Germline CDR1 reads TSWWSYY; CDR2 reads QGS. Trimming cost V 5 bases and J 0 bases; bases outside gene matches: 22.

The chain carries TRDV1 and TRDJ1; D is perhaps TRDD3 (9 bases). V was clipped by 1 base and J by 2 bases, with 26 bases between them. The CDR3 extends over 20 amino acids. In germline, CDR1 is TSWWSYY, CDR2 QGS. As DNA, the CDR3 is TGTGCTCTTGGGGAACGCTTCCTACGACCCTGGGGGATGGATACCGATAAACTCATCTTT. Protein: CALGERFLRPWGMDTDKLIF.

This clone has only a few counts. The CDR3: CALGELRDWGTYGSWDTRQMFF. Here the CDR3 DNA reads TGTGCTCTTGGGGAACTGAGAGACTGGGGGACGTATGGCTCCTGGGACACCCGACAGATGTTTTTC. The chain uses TRDV1 and TRDJ3; 9 bases match TRDD3. Germline V CDR1 and CDR2: TSWWSYY, QGS. The CDR3 sequence is 22 residues long. Unmatched junction bases numbered 12, after V lost 0 bases and J lost 0 bases.

This clone showed up just a few times. The chain carries TRDV1 and TRDJ1, with a tentative D call TRDD3 (7 bases). CDR3 length: 23 residues. The germline gives CDR1 TSWWSYY, CDR2 QGS. V lost 5 bases and J 2 bases, leaving 39 bases between the germline ends. The CDR3, as DNA: TGTGCTCTTGGGCCTATCCGCTTCCTTCGTACTGGGGTAGCCTCAGGACGGACCGATAAACTCATCTTT. Its protein product is CALGPIRFLRTGVASGRTDKLIF.

This clone is large (0.1 to 1%) in the sample. The V and J genes are TRAV38-2/DV8 and TRDJ2, with 12 bases lining up with TRDD3. The CDR3 totals 15 residues. V lost 0 bases to trimming and J lost 6 bases; unmatched junction nucleotides: 0. Germline lookup yields CDR1 TSESDYY and CDR2 QEAYKQQN. The CDR3 DNA sequence: TGTGCTTATAGGAGCGCTGGGGGATACGCAGCACAACTCTTCTTT. It translates to CAYRSAGGYAAQLFF.

The chain is built from TRDV1 and TRDJ1; D is ambiguous. CDR3 length: 23 amino acids. V dropped 2 bases and J dropped 7 bases, with 41 bases sitting between them. Germline V lookup: CDR1 TSWWSYY, CDR2 QGS. The CDR3 loop reads CALGEKRWTFSFRVNDRRGKLIF. In nucleotides, the CDR3 is TGTGCTCTTGGGGAAAAGCGGTGGACTTTCTCCTTTAGAGTAAACGATAGGAGGGGTAAACTCATCTTT.

This clone has just one count. The chain has TRDV2 and TRDJ1, with D possibly matching TRDD3 (6 bases). The CDR3 runs 16 residues. Germline CDR1 is GEAIGNYY and CDR2 is EKD. Trimming took 3 bases from V and 0 from J, leaving 16 bases between them. CDR3 coding DNA: TGTGCCTGTGACGCTGTGGGGGGCCTGTACACCGATAAACTCATCTTT. It specifies CACDAVGGLYTDKLIF.

This clone appeared a few times. The V gene is TRDV2, the J gene TRDJ3; 11 nucleotides line up with TRDD3. This CDR3 has 18 amino acids. Germline assignment: CDR1 GEAIGNYY and CDR2 EKD. The trim removed 2 bases at V and 0 bases at J, leaving 2 bases unmatched. CDR3: CACDSTGGYSWDTRQMFF. The CDR3 DNA reads as TGTGCCTGTGACAGTACTGGGGGATACTCCTGGGACACCCGACAGATGTTTTTC.

On this clone: A much larger clone is a single base away; this may be a read error. V is TRDV1 and J is TRDJ1; TRDD3 matches 12 bases. Trimming cost V 2 bases and J 0 bases; bases outside gene matches: 22. This CDR3 has 23 residues. CDR1 is TSWWSYY and CDR2 is QGS in the germline V gene. The CDR3, as DNA: TGTGCTCTTGGGGAATTAGCTCCCAAGTACTGGGGGATACAACTAGAGTACACCGATAAACTCATCTTT. Its translation is CALGELAPKYWGIQLEYTDKLIF.

This clone is classed as large. The rearrangement joins TRDV1 to TRDJ1, with 11 bases fitting TRDD3. Unmatched junction bases numbered 9, after V lost 5 bases and J lost 10 bases. Per the germline V gene, CDR1 is TSWWSYY and CDR2 is QGS. The CDR3 has 14 residues. The CDR3 loop reads CALGRRLGDSGLIF. Here the CDR3 DNA reads TGTGCTCTTGGGCGACGACTGGGGGATAGTGGACTCATCTTT.

V and J are TRDV1 and TRDJ1, with TRDD3 identical over 9 bases. This CDR3 is 23 amino acids long. The trim removed 6 bases at V and 1 base at J, leaving 30 bases unmatched. CDR1 TSWWSYY and CDR2 QGS come from the germline V gene. In DNA, the CDR3 is TGTGCTCTTGGTAGATATGTTCCTTGTCGGGGATACGCGCCCTGGATGTGCACCGATAAACTCATCTTT. It specifies CALGRYVPCRGYAPWMCTDKLIF.

The chain carries TRDV1 and TRDJ1; 11 bases line up with TRDD3. Losses at the gene ends were 4 bases for V and 1 base for J; bases not matched to a gene: 41. CDR1 is TSWWSYY and CDR2 is QGS in the germline V gene. The CDR3 has 28 residues. CDR3 amino acids: CALGGHLPAIFHWGIEGGFRRCTDKLIF. The CDR3 DNA reads TGTGCTCTTGGGGGCCACCTTCCAGCAATATTTCACTGGGGGATAGAAGGGGGTTTCAGAAGGTGCACCGATAAACTCATCTTT.

The CDR3 region has the DNA TGTGCTCTTGGGGAACTGTCCTACGGGGAGTACTGGGGGATTTCTGATAAACTCATCTTT. This gives the protein CALGELSYGEYWGISDKLIF. This chain uses TRDV1 with TRDJ1; 10 bases fit TRDD3. Germline V CDR1 and CDR2: TSWWSYY, QGS. The CDR3 runs to 20 residues. V dropped 0 bases and J dropped 5; count of bases not matched to a gene: 18.

This clone turned up a few times. This chain links TRDV1 with TRDJ1, with 13 bases that match TRDD3. This CDR3 has 18 residues. Per the germline V gene, CDR1 is TSWWSYY and CDR2 is QGS. V lost 0 bases and J lost 4; bases outside the gene matches: 8. The CDR3 DNA reads as TGTGCTCTTGGGGAACTCTCCTACTGGGGGATACGGAGCGATAAACTCATCTTT. Its translation: CALGELSYWGIRSDKLIF.

The chain combines TRAV36/DV7 with TRDJ1; TRDD3 agrees at 10 bases. The CDR3 consists of 16 residues. V shed 6 bases and J 4 bases; nucleotides not matched to a gene: 15. Germline lookup yields CDR1 VTNFRS and CDR2 LTSSGIE (reference sequence). The CDR3 coding sequence is TGTGCTGCGTACGTACTCCGGGGGATACGCAACGATAAACTCATCTTT. Residues: CAAYVLRGIRNDKLIF. Full variable domain (outside the CDR3, taken from reference TRAV36/DV7 and TRDJ1): EDKVVQSPLSLVVHEGDTVTLNCSYEVTNFRSLLWYKQEKKAPTFLFMLTSSGIEKKSGRLSSILDKKELSSILNITATQTGDSAIYLCAAYVLRGIRNDKLIFGKGTRVTVEP.

This clone showed up just a few times. The sample has other DNA sequences that encode this CDR3 too. The gene calls are TRDV1 and TRDJ1; D is perhaps TRDD2 or TRDD3 (6 bases each). The CDR3 sequence is 22 residues long. Germline values: CDR1 TSWWSYY, CDR2 QGS. V was pared by 1 base and J by 1 base, with 31 bases between. The CDR3: CALGEQSPSHIGGERATDKLIF. The CDR3 DNA follows: TGTGCTCTTGGGGAACAAAGCCCTTCCCACATAGGGGGGGAGAGGGCCACCGATAAACTCATCTTT.

V usage is TRDV3 and J usage is TRDJ1; 8 bases are shared with TRDD3. Germline CDR1 TVYSNPD, CDR2 GDNSRS (reference sequence). V gave up 2 bases and J gave up 0 bases; unmatched junction bases: 14. The length of the CDR3 is 17 residues. The CDR3 bases are TGTGCCTTTCAGGGCTTCCTCGTACTGGGGGACACCGATAAACTCATCTTT. It is translated as CAFQGFLVLGDTDKLIF.

By sample share, this clone is large (0.1 to 1%). This CDR3 reads CACDLIPPIGGYAADKLIF. For the CDR3, the DNA is TGTGCCTGTGACCTCATCCCCCCTATTGGGGGATACGCGGCCGATAAACTCATCTTT. This rearrangement joins TRDV2 to TRDJ1; 11 bases agree with TRDD3. The CDR3 is 19 amino acids. Looked up from germline, CDR1 is GEAIGNYY and CDR2 is EKD. V dropped 3 bases and J dropped 3; count of bases not matched to a gene: 17.

The chain links TRDV1 to TRDJ2; D remains unclear. CDR3 length: 18 amino acids. Germline lookup yields CDR1 TSWWSYY and CDR2 QGS. With 0 bases removed from V and 1 base from J, the gap between germline ends came to 15 bases. CDR3 residues: CALGELDGLPILTAQLFF. CDR3 in DNA: TGTGCTCTTGGGGAACTGGACGGATTACCCATTTTGACAGCACAACTCTTCTTT.

This clone is deemed large (0.1 to 1%). V is TRAV29/DV5 and J is TRDJ1, with a weak D call TRDD2 (6 bases). Per germline, CDR1 NSMFDY and CDR2 ISSIKDK. CDR3 length equals 17 residues. The ends were cut back, 1 base at V and 5 bases at J, with 24 bases in the middle. The CDR3 DNA reads as TGTGCAGCAAGCCGAATCCTACGTGGGGCCTACCGTGATAAACTCATCTTT. It yields the protein CAASRILRGAYRDKLIF.

The CDR3 region has the DNA TGTGCTCTTGGGGAACTGGAGCGCGCCCGGATAAGGGGGTACACCGATAAACTCATCTTT. It translates to CALGELERARIRGYTDKLIF. The chain carries TRDV1 and TRDJ1; D is perhaps TRDD3 (5 bases). Per the germline V gene, CDR1 is TSWWSYY and CDR2 is QGS. V was shortened by 0 bases and J by 0 bases, with 23 bases between the two germline ends. There are 20 residues in the CDR3.

V is TRDV1 and J is TRDJ1; 7 bases are shared with TRDD3. Per germline, CDR1 TSWWSYY and CDR2 QGS. This CDR3 spans 21 amino acids. Trimming at V came to 3 bases and at J to 2 bases, leaving 24 bases not matched to a gene. The chain's CDR3 is CALGDLTGSPLLGRGTDKLIF. DNA for the CDR3: TGTGCTCTTGGGGACCTGACCGGTTCCCCTTTACTGGGGCGGGGTACCGATAAACTCATCTTT.